The 9 T cell receptor beta chains listed next were all sequenced from one sample in a study of shared clonotypes between healthy human individuals. Positive CCR7 selection of CD45RO-negative cells yielded the naive CD8 cells, and terminally differentiated effector memory CD45RA+ cells were excluded. The repertoire was sequenced with immunoSEQ multiplex PCR; TCRdb's copy has only in-frame clones and lacks some. The profile shows more than 550,000 clones, about 92% of them singletons. The sequencing input was naive CD8+ T cells sorted from blood. The receptors were sampled from a man under 40 in good health.

J is TRBJ1-1 and V is TRBV19, with D possibly TRBD1 on 6 matching bases. Germline loops: CDR1 LNHDA, CDR2 SQIVND (reference sequence). CDR3 length equals 15 residues. V was clipped by 7 bases and J by 0 bases, with 15 bases between them. CDR3 protein: CASTWTATMNTEAFF. The CDR3 nucleotides read TGTGCCAGTACGTGGACAGCTACTATGAACACTGAAGCTTTCTTT.

The chain combines TRBV7-3 with TRBJ2-3, with D perhaps TRBD2 (5 bases). Germline CDR1 SGHTA, CDR2 FQGTGA. The length of the CDR3 is 16 residues. Trimming pared 1 base from V and 0 bases from J, leaving 11 bases between. DNA of the CDR3: TGTGCCAGCAGCTTAAAGCCAGCGGCGAGCACAGATACGCAGTATTTT. This encodes CASSLKPAASTDTQYF. The variable domain in full, with the rest retrieved from reference TRBV7-3 and TRBJ2-3, is GAGVSQTPSNKVTEKGKYVELRCDPISGHTALYWYRQSLGQGPEFLIYFQGTGAADDSGLPNDRFFAVRPEGSVSTLKIQRTERGDSAVYLCASSLKPAASTDTQYFGPGTRLTVL.

The J gene is TRBJ2-5, the V gene TRBV7-9, with D maybe TRBD1 (6 bases). The V end lost 1 base, the J end lost 2 bases, and 14 bases lay between the germline ends. The CDR3 covers 16 residues. The germline V gene encodes CDR1 SEHNR and CDR2 FQNEAQ (reference sequence). CDR3 sequence (DNA): TGTGCCAGCAGCTTAGGTTCGGGACAACCTCAAGAGACCCAGTACTTC. It yields the protein CASSLGSGQPQETQYF.

V gene TRBV10-2 combines with J gene TRBJ1-1, with D possibly TRBD1 on 6 matching bases. In germline, CDR1 is WSHSY, CDR2 SAAADI. The CDR3 loop spans 15 amino acids. Trimming left V 0 bases short and J 2 bases short, with 10 bases between. The CDR3 DNA is TGCGCCAGCAGTGAGTCGTCCAGGGGTAACACTGAAGCTTTCTTT. Amino acids: CASSESSRGNTEAFF.

This clone appeared a few times. V is TRBV30 and J is TRBJ1-1; 7 bases line up with TRBD1. CDR1 is GTSNPN, CDR2 SVGIG, per germline (reference sequence). The CDR3 is 11 amino acids. The trim removed 6 bases at V and 5 bases at J, leaving 3 bases unmatched. Here the CDR3 reads CACSQGTEAFF. Here the CDR3 DNA reads TGTGCCTGTTCACAGGGGACTGAAGCTTTCTTT.

The gene calls are TRBV11-2 and TRBJ2-3; 12 positions agree with TRBD2. J lost 4 bases, V lost 2 bases, and 4 bases had no gene match. This CDR3 spans 16 amino acids. In germline, CDR1 is SGHAT, CDR2 FQNNGV. The CDR3 DNA sequence: TGTGCCAGCAGCTTACCGACTAGCGGGAGTGCAGATACGCAGTATTTT. The encoded protein is CASSLPTSGSADTQYF.

The V and J genes are TRBV7-9 and TRBJ2-2; no definite D call. The CDR3 covers 13 residues. Trimming left V 5 bases short and J 5 bases short, with 9 bases between. Germline V gene sequence: CDR1 SEHNR, CDR2 FQNEAQ (reference sequence). CDR3 coding DNA: TGTGCCAGCAGCCACTCCGAGACCGGGGAGCTGTTTTTT. It encodes CASSHSETGELFF.

The chain joins TRBV27 to TRBJ2-7, with 10 bases lining up with TRBD2. The CDR3 consists of 17 residues. Trimming cost V 3 bases and J 1 base; bases outside gene matches: 9. Germline V gives CDR1 MNHEY, CDR2 SMNVEV (reference sequence). In nucleotides, the CDR3 is TGTGCCAGCAGTTTGTTGACTAGCGGGCTTAAATCCTACGAGCAGTACTTC. The encoded protein is CASSLLTSGLKSYEQYF.

The genes are TRBV6-5 and TRBJ1-2; D is ambiguous. The CDR3 extends over 13 amino acids. Germline CDR1 reads MNHEY; CDR2 reads SVGAGI. V was clipped by 0 bases and J by 4 bases, with 6 bases between them. The chain's CDR3 is CASSYSGTYGYTF. CDR3 sequence (DNA): TGTGCCAGCAGTTACTCTGGCACCTATGGCTACACCTTC.